The sequence of this TCR beta chain was determined in a study of shared clonotypes between healthy human individuals. Overall study findings and caveats: Sorted-subset sequencing, rarefaction showed, was incomplete despite large depth.

The material for each subset, its genomic DNA, was split evenly across several immunoSEQ plates. Using roughly 180 ng DNA, approximately 30,000 T cell genomes, the sorted-subset replicate PCRs were run. Assay: immunoSEQ multiplex PCR; the TCRdb copy retains only in-frame clones and omits some. Seen here are hundreds of thousands of clones, less than 85% observed once, and the top ten hold roughly 1.7%. The V end was cut by 2 bases, the J end by 7 bases, with 12 bases between. This CDR3 has 14 amino acids. CDR1 and CDR2 (germline): SGHVS, FNYEAQ. Naive CD45RA+ and memory CD45RA-negative subsets were split from CD4+ cells. Comments on this clone: The antigen is not known.

The chain uses TRBV7-6 and TRBJ2-1; no clear D. This TCR was sampled from a woman aged 25 to 39 in good health. Sequenced input: memory CD4+ T cells sorted from blood. The subset denotes: CD45RA-negative fraction. The CDR3 reads CASSLTEYKNEQFF. Here the CDR3 DNA reads TGTGCCAGCAGCTTAACCGAATATAAGAATGAGCAGTTCTTC.